The rows below give T cell receptor beta chains drawn from one sample of a study of blood T cell repertoires in COVID-19. The method was immunoSEQ multiplex PCR; TCRdb's version includes in-frame clones alone and lacks a portion of them. Of approximately 170,000 clones in the sample, about 88% were seen once. Sequenced input: peripheral blood. These receptors originate from a man aged 55 to 70 with acute or convalescent COVID-19. The CDR3 runs from the conserved cysteine through the conserved F or W. A D gene is named only where the DNA matches it firmly. Not every row has a clone size; where given, it reads once, few, many or a size class.

d_gene	abundance	j_gene	v_gene	CDR3aa	CDR3nt
TRBD1	NA	TRBJ1-1	TRBV6-6	CASSWTGGGKWTEAFF	TGTGCCAGCAGTTGGACAGGAGGGGGTAAGTGGACTGAAGCTTTCTTT
NA	NA	TRBJ1-3	TRBV5-1	CASSTETSSGNTIYF	TGCGCCAGCAGCACAGAAACAAGCTCTGGAAACACCATATATTTT
NA	NA	TRBJ1-1	TRBV6-6	CASSDGTFGGAFF	TGTGCCAGCAGCGACGGGACCTTTGGGGGGGCTTTCTTT
NA	NA	TRBJ1-1	TRBV16	CASSRTGSRAEAFF	TGTGCCAGCAGCCGAACAGGGTCTCGCGCTGAAGCTTTCTTT
TRBD1	NA	TRBJ1-3	TRBV4-2	CASSPLGQGFGNTIYF	TGTGCCAGCAGCCCCCTAGGACAGGGTTTTGGAAACACCATATATTTT
NA	NA	TRBJ1-2	TRBV21-1	CASRGTGYGYTF	TGTGCCAGCAGGGGGACAGGGTACGGCTACACCTTC
TRBD1	NA	TRBJ1-1	TRBV5-6	CASSRDRGVEAFF	TGTGCCAGCAGCCGTGACAGGGGGGTTGAAGCTTTCTTT
NA	once	TRBJ1-2	TRBV5-1	CASSLWQGGEDGYTF	TGCGCCAGCAGCTTGTGGCAGGGAGGTGAAGATGGCTACACCTTC
NA	once	TRBJ1-6	TRBV30	CAWSLTPTGYYSPLHF	TGTGCCTGGAGTCTTACACCTACAGGGTATTATTCACCCCTCCACTTT
TRBD1	medium-sized	TRBJ1-3	TRBV9	CASSYPTGGSSGNTIYF	TGTGCCAGCAGCTACCCGACAGGGGGAAGCTCTGGAAACACCATATATTTT
TRBD1	NA	TRBJ1-1	TRBV19	CASSIDRGPGTEAFF	TGTGCCAGTAGTATTGACAGGGGACCAGGCACTGAAGCTTTCTTT
NA	once	TRBJ2-2	TRBV27	CASRQGYSGELFF	TGTGCCAGCCGCCAGGGGTACAGCGGGGAGCTGTTTTTT
NA	NA	TRBJ2-7	TRBV30	CAWSVGASYEQYF	TGTGCCTGGAGTGTAGGGGCTTCCTACGAGCAGTACTTC
NA	once	TRBJ2-2	TRBV19	CASSRFAENTGELFF	TGTGCCAGTAGCCGGTTCGCTGAGAACACCGGGGAGCTGTTTTTT
TRBD2	NA	TRBJ2-7	TRBV7-9	CASSPRTGGLAGVYEQYF	TGTGCCAGCAGTCCGCGGACAGGCGGACTAGCGGGAGTCTACGAGCAGTACTTC
NA	few	TRBJ2-5	TRBV2	CASSEEGQETQYF	TGTGCCAGCAGTGAAGAGGGGCAGGAGACCCAGTACTTC
TRBD1	NA	TRBJ1-1	TRBV4-3	CASSQDKGQVNTEAFF	TGCGCCAGCAGCCAAGATAAGGGACAGGTAAACACTGAAGCTTTCTTT
NA	NA	TRBJ1-1	TRBV5-1	CASSLAGGFEAFF	TGCGCCAGCAGCTTGGCCGGGGGGTTTGAAGCTTTCTTT
TRBD2	NA	TRBJ2-1	TRBV7-9	CASSFGTRYNEQFF	TGTGCCAGCAGCTTCGGGACTAGATACAATGAGCAGTTCTTC
TRBD1	NA	TRBJ2-3	TRBV24-1	CATSEQGSSTDTQYF	TGTGCCACCAGTGAACAGGGGTCTAGCACAGATACGCAGTATTTT
NA	NA	TRBJ2-1	TRBV7-3	CASSPLWASYNEQFF	TGTGCCAGCAGCCCCCTTTGGGCGTCTTACAATGAGCAGTTCTTC
TRBD1	NA	TRBJ1-2	TRBV6-2/TRBV6-3	CASTPWTGDGYTF	TGTGCCAGCACCCCCTGGACAGGGGATGGCTACACCTTC
TRBD2	NA	TRBJ2-2	TRBV7-9	CASSSIGLAGSGELFF	TGTGCCAGCAGCTCTATAGGACTAGCGGGCTCCGGGGAGCTGTTTTTT
TRBD1	NA	TRBJ2-2	TRBV3-1/TRBV3-2	CASSQDSGGGTGELFF	TGTGCCAGCAGCCAAGATTCAGGGGGCGGAACCGGGGAGCTGTTTTTT
TRBD1	NA	TRBJ1-5	TRBV4-1	CASSQVVGTGGNQPQHF	TGCGCCAGCAGCCAAGTTGTCGGGACAGGGGGCAATCAGCCCCAGCATTTT
NA	NA	TRBJ1-4	TRBV7-2	CASSPRGPTNEKLFF	TGTGCCAGCAGCCCACGTGGGCCAACTAATGAAAAACTGTTTTTT
NA	NA	TRBJ1-3	TRBV19	CASSISGTSGNTIYF	TGTGCCAGTAGTATCTCAGGAACCTCTGGAAACACCATATATTTT
TRBD2	once	TRBJ2-7	TRBV11-2	CASSPGLVITYEQYF	TGTGCCAGCAGCCCCGGACTAGTAATAACCTACGAGCAGTACTTC